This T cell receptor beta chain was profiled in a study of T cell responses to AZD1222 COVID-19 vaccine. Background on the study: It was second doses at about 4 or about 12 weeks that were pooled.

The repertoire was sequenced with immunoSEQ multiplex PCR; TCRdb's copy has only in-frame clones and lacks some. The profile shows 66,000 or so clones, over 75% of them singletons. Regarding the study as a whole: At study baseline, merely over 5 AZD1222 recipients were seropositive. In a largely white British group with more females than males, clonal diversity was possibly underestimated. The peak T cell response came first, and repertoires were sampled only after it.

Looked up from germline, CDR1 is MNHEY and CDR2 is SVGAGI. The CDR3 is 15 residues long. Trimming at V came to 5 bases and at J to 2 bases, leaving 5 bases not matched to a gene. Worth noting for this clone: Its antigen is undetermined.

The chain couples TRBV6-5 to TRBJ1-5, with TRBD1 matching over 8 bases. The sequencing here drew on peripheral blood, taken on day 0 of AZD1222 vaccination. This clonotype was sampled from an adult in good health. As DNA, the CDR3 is TGTGCCAGCAGTCCAGGGGGCTGGGGCAATCAGCCCCAGCATTTT. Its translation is CASSPGGWGNQPQHF.